The T cell receptor (beta chain) described here comes from a study of blood T cell repertoires in COVID-19. Overall study context: The United States, Italy and Spain supplied acute and convalescent COVID-19 samples.

Per the authors' pipeline: Using reference gene primer amplification, nucleated cell counts were estimated. Profiling relied on immunoSEQ multiplex PCR, and the TCRdb table lists in-frame clones only, not all of them. V and J calls plus clone size are reproduced from that table; the DNA served to infer D and trimming. The repertoire consists of around 320,000 clones, with more than 70% occurring once and the leading ten covering over 6%. Germline V gene data show CDR1 as SGHAT and CDR2 as FQNNGV. V gave up 6 bases and J gave up 3 bases, with 18 bases separating them. The length of the CDR3 is 15 residues.

The sequence derives from a woman younger than 45 who had recovered from COVID-19. The J gene is TRBJ2-7, the V gene TRBV11-2, with a possible D match to TRBD2 (5 bases). Sequenced sample: peripheral blood. The CDR3 loop reads CASSHQETGNYEQYF. The DNA for the CDR3 is TGTGCCAGCAGTCATCAGGAGACCGGGAACTACGAGCAGTACTTC.